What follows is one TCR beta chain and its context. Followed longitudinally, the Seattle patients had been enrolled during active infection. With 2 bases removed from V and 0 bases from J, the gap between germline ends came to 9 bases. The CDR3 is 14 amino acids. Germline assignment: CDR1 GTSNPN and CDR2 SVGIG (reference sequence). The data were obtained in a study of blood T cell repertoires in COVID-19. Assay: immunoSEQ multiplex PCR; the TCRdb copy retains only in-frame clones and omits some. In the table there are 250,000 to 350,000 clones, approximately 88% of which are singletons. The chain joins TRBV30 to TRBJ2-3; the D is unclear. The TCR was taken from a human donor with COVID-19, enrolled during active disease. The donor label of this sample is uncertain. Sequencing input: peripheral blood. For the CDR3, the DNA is TGTGCCTGGAGTCGTAGCCTGAGCACAGATACGCAGTATTTT. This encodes CAWSRSLSTDTQYF.